These T cell receptor beta chains were read from a single sample in a study of blood T cell repertoires in COVID-19. The method was immunoSEQ multiplex PCR; TCRdb's version includes in-frame clones alone and lacks a portion of them. The sample has some 240,000 clones; 65% to 85% are singletons. The sequencing input was peripheral blood. The receptor set was obtained from a woman in her thirties or forties who had recovered from COVID-19. Each CDR3 is given with its conserved first and last residue. A D gene is named only where the DNA matches it firmly. Rows may omit the clone size; those that give it use once, few, many or a size class.

v_call	clone_size	j_call	d_call	cdr3_nt	cdr3_aa
TRBV5-4	NA	TRBJ1-1	TRBD1	TGTGCCAGCAGCCGGACAGGGGTCAACACTGAAGCTTTCTTT	CASSRTGVNTEAFF
TRBV5-4	once	TRBJ2-5	NA	TGTGCCAGCAGCTTGACCTTACTTAGTGGTTTAGAGACCCAGTACTTC	CASSLTLLSGLETQYF
TRBV19	NA	TRBJ1-3	NA	TGTGCCAGTATCCCTCGTGGCGGGACTGGAAACACCATATATTTT	CASIPRGGTGNTIYF
TRBV4-2	NA	TRBJ2-3	TRBD2	TGTGCCAGCAGCCAAGGGGAGGGAAGGGGCACAGATACGCAGTATTTT	CASSQGEGRGTDTQYF
TRBV3-1/TRBV3-2	NA	TRBJ1-1	NA	TGTGCCAGCAGCCAAGTCGAGGGCCCCTTGAACGGTGAAGCTTTCTTT	CASSQVEGPLNGEAFF
TRBV2	NA	TRBJ2-7	NA	TGTGCCAGCGGGTCAGGGGTGAGTGAGCAGTACTTC	CASGSGVSEQYF
TRBV4-1	NA	TRBJ1-5	NA	TGCGCCAGCAGCCGCTATAGAGACAATCAGCCCCAGCATTTT	CASSRYRDNQPQHF
TRBV3-1/TRBV3-2	many	TRBJ1-6	NA	TGTGCCAGCAGCAGCGACAATTCACCCCTCCACTTT	CASSSDNSPLHF
TRBV5-4	NA	TRBJ1-3	NA	TGTGCCAGCACCGGGGGAGATGGAAACACCATATATTTT	CASTGGDGNTIYF
TRBV2	once	TRBJ1-1	NA	TGTGCCAGCACCCCCGGACAGATGAACACTGAAGCTTTCTTT	CASTPGQMNTEAFF
TRBV25-1	NA	TRBJ2-2	TRBD2	TGTGCCAGCAGTGAAGTGACTAGCGGGTGGTCCGGGGAGCTGTTTTTT	CASSEVTSGWSGELFF
TRBV11-3	once	TRBJ2-3	TRBD1	TGTGCCAGCAGCCCCTCCACCGGGACAGGGGGCGCAGATACGCAGTATTTT	CASSPSTGTGGADTQYF
TRBV2	NA	TRBJ1-2	NA	TGTGCCAGCAGCCGGGACTACAACTATGGCTACACCTTC	CASSRDYNYGYTF
TRBV30	NA	TRBJ2-3	TRBD1	TGTGCCTGGAGTGGGGGACAGTCCACAGATACGCAGTATTTT	CAWSGGQSTDTQYF
TRBV4-1	NA	TRBJ2-7	TRBD1	TGCGCCAGCAGCCAGGACAGGGCTTGGGAGCAGTACTTC	CASSQDRAWEQYF
TRBV6-6	few	TRBJ2-2	TRBD2	TGTGCCAGCAGTTACGGGAGGGCCGGGGAGCTGTTTTTT	CASSYGRAGELFF
TRBV24-1	NA	TRBJ1-2	NA	TGTGCCACCAGTGATACTCGACAGCTTAACTATGGCTACACCTTC	CATSDTRQLNYGYTF